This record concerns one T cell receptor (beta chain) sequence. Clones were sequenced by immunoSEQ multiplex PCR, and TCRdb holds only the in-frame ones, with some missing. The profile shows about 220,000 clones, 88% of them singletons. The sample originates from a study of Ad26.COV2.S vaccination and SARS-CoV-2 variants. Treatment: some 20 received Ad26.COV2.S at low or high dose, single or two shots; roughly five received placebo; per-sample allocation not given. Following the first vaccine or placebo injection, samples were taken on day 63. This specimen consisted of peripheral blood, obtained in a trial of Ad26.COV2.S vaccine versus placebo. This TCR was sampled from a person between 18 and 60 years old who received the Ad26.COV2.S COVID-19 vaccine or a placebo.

Written as DNA, the CDR3 is TGTGCCAGCAGTTCTGGAGGACAGGGGGTCAATGAGCAGTTCTTC. Translation gives CASSSGGQGVNEQFF. The V and J genes are TRBV28 and TRBJ2-1; 10 bases are shared with TRBD1. The CDR3 has 15 amino acids. The trim removed 4 bases at V and 6 bases at J, leaving 6 bases unmatched. Per the germline V gene, CDR1 is MDHEN and CDR2 is SYDVKM.